This T cell receptor (beta chain) came from a study of blood T cells in healthy people across ages. Germline values: CDR1 SGHDN, CDR2 FVKESK. V lost 4 bases to trimming and J lost 1 base; unmatched junction nucleotides: 7. The length of the CDR3 is 16 residues. PCR was performed a second time for about 6 to 11 cycles using a sample-barcoded 5' primer and a J-beta primer mix. A single record per CDR3 protein comes from TCRdb applying MiXCR to the 5' RACE reads. This sample has 800,000 to 950,000 distinct CDR3 sequences, with roughly 40% found just once. The sequence was obtained from a man between 18 and 35 years old in good health. Material for sequencing was blood. The J gene is TRBJ2-3, the V gene TRBV14; 8 bases are a match to TRBD2. The chain's CDR3 is CASSPRAGLGTDTQYF. The CDR3 bases are TGTGCCAGCAGCCCAAGGGCGGGACTAGGCACAGATACGCAGTATTTT.